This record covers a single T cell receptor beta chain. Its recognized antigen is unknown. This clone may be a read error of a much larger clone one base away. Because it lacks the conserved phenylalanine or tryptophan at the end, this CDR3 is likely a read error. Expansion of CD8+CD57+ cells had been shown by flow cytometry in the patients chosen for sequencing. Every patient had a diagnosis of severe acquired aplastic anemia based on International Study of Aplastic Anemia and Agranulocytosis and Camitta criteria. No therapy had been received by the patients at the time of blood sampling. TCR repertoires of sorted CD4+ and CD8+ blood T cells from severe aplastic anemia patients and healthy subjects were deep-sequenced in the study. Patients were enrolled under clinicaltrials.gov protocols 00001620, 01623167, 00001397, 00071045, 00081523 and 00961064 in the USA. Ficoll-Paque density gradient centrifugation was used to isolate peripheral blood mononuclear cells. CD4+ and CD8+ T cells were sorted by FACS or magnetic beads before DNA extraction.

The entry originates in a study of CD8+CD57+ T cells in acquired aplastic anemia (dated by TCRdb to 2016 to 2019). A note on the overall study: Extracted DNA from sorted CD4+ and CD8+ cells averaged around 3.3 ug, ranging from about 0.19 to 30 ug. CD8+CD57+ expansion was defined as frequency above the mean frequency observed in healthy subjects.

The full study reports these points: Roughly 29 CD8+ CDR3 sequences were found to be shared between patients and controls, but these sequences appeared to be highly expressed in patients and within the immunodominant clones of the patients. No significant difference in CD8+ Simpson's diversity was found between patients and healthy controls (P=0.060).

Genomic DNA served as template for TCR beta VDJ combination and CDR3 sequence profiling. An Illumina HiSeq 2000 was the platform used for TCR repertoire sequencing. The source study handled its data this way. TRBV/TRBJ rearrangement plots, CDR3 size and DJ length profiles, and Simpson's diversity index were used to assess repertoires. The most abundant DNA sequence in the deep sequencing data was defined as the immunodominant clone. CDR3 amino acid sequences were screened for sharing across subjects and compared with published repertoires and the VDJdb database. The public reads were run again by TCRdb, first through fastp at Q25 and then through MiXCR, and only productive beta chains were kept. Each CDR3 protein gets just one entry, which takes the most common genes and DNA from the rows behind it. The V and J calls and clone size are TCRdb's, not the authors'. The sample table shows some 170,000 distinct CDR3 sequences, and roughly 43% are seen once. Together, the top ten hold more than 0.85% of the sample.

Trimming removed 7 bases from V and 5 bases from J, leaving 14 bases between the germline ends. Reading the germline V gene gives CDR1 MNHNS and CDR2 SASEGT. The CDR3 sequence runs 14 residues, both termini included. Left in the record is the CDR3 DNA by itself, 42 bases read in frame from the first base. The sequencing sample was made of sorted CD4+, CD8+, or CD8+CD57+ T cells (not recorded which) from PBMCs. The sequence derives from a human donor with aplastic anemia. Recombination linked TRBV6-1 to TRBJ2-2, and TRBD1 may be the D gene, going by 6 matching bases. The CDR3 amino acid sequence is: CASKGELGTGELFL. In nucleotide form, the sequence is TGTGCCAGCAAGGGGGAGTTGGGGACCGGGGAGCTGTTTCTT.